This T cell receptor beta chain was captured by sequencing in a study of PD-1 blockade in classical Hodgkin lymphoma. Turning to this clone: The antigen is undetermined.

The time point here: newly diagnosed, previously untreated cHL patient sample. The authors used newly diagnosed, untreated classical Hodgkin lymphoma PBMCs as comparison. Study-wide points: Newly diagnosed patients were reported to start with lower TCR diversity than healthy donors. The repertoire differences lack a defined cause, possibly disease activity or prior therapy.

Using immunoSEQ multiplex PCR, the repertoire was profiled, and TCRdb retains in-frame clones only, with some absent. The repertoire holds some 70,000 clones, with roughly 93% as singletons. The CDR3 extends over 16 amino acids. V was clipped by 1 base and J by 0 bases, with 12 bases between them. In germline, CDR1 is MGHRA, CDR2 YSYEKL. Sequenced: peripheral blood mononuclear cells (PBMCs). The receptor was isolated from a human donor with classical Hodgkin lymphoma. The chain uses TRBV4-1 and TRBJ1-2, with D perhaps matching TRBD1 (5 bases). The DNA for the CDR3 is TGCGCCAGCAGCCAAGCGAACGGGGGGGCTAACTATGGCTACACCTTC. Translating gives CASSQANGGANYGYTF.